This TCR beta chain was captured by sequencing in a study of cytomegalovirus exposure and HLA in healthy donors. Notes on the study in general: Analysis was carried out at a later point, and it linked a missense DCLRE1C variant to TCR beta V- and J-gene trimming. In a later analysis, a genetic analysis reported fewer productive-TCR N-insertions in an Asian-associated ancestry cluster than the cohort average. Specific recognition of CMV antigens was confirmed in vitro for a few chains (all CMV-associated).

This PCR relied on a set of 60 Vbeta primers and 13 Jbeta primers. Method: immunoSEQ multiplex PCR; TCRdb's copy keeps in-frame clones and lacks some. The top ten clones hold around 0.97% of a sample with about 160,000 clones, 75% to 80% of them seen once. In regard to this clone: Its antigen is still unknown.

Losses at the gene ends were 8 bases for V and 8 bases for J; bases not matched to a gene: 12. The CDR3 length is 14 residues. CDR1 is ENHRY and CDR2 is SYGVKD in the germline V gene. V usage is TRBV10-3 and J usage is TRBJ1-2; 9 nucleotides agree with TRBD1. Sequenced sample: PBMCs. The receptor was derived from a woman in her forties or fifties in good health and CMV-seropositive. The chain's CDR3 is CAIQPQQGAEGYTF. The CDR3 coding sequence is TGTGCCATCCAACCCCAACAGGGGGCAGAGGGCTACACCTTC.